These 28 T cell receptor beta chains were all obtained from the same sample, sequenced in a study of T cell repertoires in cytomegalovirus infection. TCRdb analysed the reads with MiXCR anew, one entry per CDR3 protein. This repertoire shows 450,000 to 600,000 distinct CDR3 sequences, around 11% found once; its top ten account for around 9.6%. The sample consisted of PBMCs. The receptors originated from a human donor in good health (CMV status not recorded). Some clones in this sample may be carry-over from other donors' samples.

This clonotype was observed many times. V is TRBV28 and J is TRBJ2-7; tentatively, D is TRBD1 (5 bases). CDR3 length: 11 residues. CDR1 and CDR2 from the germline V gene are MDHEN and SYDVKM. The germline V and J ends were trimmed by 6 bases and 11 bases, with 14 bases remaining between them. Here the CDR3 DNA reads TGTGCCAGCAGCTCGCATCCAGGGAAGTACTTC. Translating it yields CASSSHPGKYF.

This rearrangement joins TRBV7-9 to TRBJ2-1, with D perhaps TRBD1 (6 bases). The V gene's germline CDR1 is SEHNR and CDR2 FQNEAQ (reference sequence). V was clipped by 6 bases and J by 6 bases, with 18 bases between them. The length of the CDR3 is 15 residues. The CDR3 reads CASRPTGQGGNEQFF. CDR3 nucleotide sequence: TGTGCCAGCAGACCTACAGGGCAAGGGGGCAATGAGCAGTTCTTC.

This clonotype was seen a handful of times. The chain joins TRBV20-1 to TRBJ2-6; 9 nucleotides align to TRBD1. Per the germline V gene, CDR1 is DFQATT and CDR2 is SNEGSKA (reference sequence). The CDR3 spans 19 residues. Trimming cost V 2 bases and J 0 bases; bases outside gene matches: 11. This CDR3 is CSARLRDRALFSGANVLTF. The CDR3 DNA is TGCAGTGCTAGATTGCGGGACAGGGCCCTCTTCTCTGGGGCCAACGTCCTGACTTTC.

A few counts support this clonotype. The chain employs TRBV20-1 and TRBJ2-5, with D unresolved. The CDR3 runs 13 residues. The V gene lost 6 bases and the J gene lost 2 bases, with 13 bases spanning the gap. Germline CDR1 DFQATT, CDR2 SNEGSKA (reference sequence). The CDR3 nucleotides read TGCAGTGCCCTTCAGACGGATCAAGAGACCCAGTACTTC. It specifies CSALQTDQETQYF.

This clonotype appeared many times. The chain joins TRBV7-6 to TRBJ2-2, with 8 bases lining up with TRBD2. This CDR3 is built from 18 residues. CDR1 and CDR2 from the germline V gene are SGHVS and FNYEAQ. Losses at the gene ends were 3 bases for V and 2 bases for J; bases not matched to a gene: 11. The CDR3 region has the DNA TGTGCCAGCAGCTTTGGAAGCAGGAGCGGGGGAAACACCGGGGAGCTGTTTTTT. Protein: CASSFGSRSGGNTGELFF. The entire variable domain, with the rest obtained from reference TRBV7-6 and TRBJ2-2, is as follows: GAGVSQSPRYKVTKRGQDVALRCDPISGHVSLYWYRQALGQGPEFLTYFNYEAQQDKSGLPNDRFSAERPEGSISTLTIQRTEQRDSAMYRCASSFGSRSGGNTGELFFGEGSRLTVL.

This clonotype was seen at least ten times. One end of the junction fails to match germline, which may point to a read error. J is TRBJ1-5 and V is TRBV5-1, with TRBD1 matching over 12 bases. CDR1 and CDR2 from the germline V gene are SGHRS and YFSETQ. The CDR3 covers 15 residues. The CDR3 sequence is CASSPGQGAGQPQHF. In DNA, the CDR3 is TGTGCCAGCAGTCCGGGACAGGGGGCCGGTCAGCCCCAGCATTTT.

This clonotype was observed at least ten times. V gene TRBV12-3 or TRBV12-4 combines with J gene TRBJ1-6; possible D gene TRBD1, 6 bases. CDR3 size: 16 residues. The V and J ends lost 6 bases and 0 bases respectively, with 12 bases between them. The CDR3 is CASSFGQISYNSPLHF. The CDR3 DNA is TGTGCCAGCAGCTTCGGACAGATCTCCTATAATTCACCCCTCCACTTT.

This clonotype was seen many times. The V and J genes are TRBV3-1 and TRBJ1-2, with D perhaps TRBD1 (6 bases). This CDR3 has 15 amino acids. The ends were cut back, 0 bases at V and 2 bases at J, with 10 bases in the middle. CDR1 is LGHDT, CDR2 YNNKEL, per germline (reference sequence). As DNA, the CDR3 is TGTGCCAGCAGCCAAGATCTGCAGGGGAACTATGGCTACACCTTC. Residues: CASSQDLQGNYGYTF.

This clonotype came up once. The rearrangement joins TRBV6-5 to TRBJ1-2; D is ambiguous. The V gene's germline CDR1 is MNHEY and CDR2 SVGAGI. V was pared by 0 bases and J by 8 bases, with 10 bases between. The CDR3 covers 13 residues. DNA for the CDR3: TGTGCCAGCAGTTACTCGAGGGAACGAGGCTACACCTTC. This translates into CASSYSRERGYTF.

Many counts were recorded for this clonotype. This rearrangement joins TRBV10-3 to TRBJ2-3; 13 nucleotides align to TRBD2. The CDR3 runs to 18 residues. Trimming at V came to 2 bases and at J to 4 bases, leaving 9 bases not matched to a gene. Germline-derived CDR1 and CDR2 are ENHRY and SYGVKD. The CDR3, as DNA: TGTGCCATCAGTGAGGGAGGGACTAGCGGGATTTATGCAGATACGCAGTATTTT. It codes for CAISEGGTSGIYADTQYF.

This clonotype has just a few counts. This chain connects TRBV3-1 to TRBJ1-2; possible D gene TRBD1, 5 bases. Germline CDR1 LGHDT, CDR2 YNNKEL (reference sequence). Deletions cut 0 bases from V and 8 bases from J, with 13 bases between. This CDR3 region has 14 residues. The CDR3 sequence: CASSQDGTSGGYTF. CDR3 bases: TGTGCCAGCAGCCAAGACGGGACTTCAGGAGGCTACACCTTC.

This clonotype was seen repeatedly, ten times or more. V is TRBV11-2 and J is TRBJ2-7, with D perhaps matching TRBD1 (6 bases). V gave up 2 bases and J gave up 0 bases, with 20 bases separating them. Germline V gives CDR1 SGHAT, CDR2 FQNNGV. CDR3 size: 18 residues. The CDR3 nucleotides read TGTGCCAGCAGCTTAACCGCCCAGGGGCTGTTAAGCTCCTACGAGCAGTACTTC. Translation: CASSLTAQGLLSSYEQYF. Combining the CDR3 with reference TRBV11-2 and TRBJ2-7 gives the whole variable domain EAGVAQSPRYKIIEKRQSVAFWCNPISGHATLYWYQQILGQGPKLLIQFQNNGVVDDSQLPKDRFSAERLKGVDSTLKIQPAKLEDSAVYLCASSLTAQGLLSSYEQYFGPGTRLTVT.

The CDR3 region has the DNA TGCGCCAGCAGCCCCACTAACATTAACTATGGCTACACCTTC. Translation gives CASSPTNINYGYTF. The chain uses TRBV5-1 and TRBJ1-2; D ambiguous. The length of the CDR3 is 14 residues. Germline V lookup: CDR1 SGHRS, CDR2 YFSETQ. Trimming removed 4 bases at V and 1 base at J, with 11 bases between.

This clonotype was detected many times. The CDR3 is CSARDDLRVIYTEAFF. The CDR3 coding sequence is TGCAGTGCTAGAGATGACCTTAGAGTAATCTACACTGAAGCTTTCTTT. The rearrangement uses TRBV20-1 and TRBJ1-1, with unresolved D. This CDR3 comprises 16 residues. Trimming took 0 bases from V and 3 from J, leaving 17 bases between them. CDR1 is DFQATT and CDR2 is SNEGSKA in the germline V gene (reference sequence).

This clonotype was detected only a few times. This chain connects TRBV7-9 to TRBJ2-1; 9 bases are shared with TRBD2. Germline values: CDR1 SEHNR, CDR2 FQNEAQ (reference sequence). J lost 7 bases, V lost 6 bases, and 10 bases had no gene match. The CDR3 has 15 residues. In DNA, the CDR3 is TGTGCCAGCAGGGTTAGCGGGGGCGAGGGGAATGAGCAGTTCTTC. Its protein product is CASRVSGGEGNEQFF.

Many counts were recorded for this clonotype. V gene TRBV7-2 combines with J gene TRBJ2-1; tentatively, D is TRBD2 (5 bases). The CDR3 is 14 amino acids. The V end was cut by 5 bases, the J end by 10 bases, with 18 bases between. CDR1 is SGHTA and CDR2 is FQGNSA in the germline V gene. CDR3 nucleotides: TGTGCCAGCAGCACCTACAGCGGAGACTACGAGCAGTTCTTC. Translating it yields CASSTYSGDYEQFF.

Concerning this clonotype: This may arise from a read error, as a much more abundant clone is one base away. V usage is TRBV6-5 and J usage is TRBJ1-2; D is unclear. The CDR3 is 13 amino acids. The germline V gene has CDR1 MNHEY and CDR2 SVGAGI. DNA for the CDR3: TGTGCCAGCAGTTACAGCGAAGCATATGGCTACATCTTC. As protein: CASSYSEAYGYIF.

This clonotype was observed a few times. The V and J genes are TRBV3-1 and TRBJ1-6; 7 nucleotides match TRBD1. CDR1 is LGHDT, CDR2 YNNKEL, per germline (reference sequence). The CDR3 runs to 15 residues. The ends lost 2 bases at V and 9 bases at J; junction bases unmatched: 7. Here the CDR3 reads CASSQLDRVSSPLHF. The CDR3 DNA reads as TGTGCCAGCAGCCAATTAGACAGGGTTAGTTCACCCCTCCACTTT.

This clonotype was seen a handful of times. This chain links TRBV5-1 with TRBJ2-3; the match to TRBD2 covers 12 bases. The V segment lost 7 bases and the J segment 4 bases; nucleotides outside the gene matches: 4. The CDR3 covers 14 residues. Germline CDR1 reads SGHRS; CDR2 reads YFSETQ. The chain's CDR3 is CASLAGGPSDTQYF. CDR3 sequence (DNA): TGCGCCAGCCTAGCGGGAGGGCCCTCAGATACGCAGTATTTT.

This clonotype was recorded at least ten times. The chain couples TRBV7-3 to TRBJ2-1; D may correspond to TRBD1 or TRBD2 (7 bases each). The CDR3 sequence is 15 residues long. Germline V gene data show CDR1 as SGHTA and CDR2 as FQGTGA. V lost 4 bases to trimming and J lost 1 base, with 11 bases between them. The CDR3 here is CASSSQGGSYNEQFF. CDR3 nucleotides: TGTGCCAGCAGCTCCCAGGGGGGGTCCTACAATGAGCAGTTCTTC.

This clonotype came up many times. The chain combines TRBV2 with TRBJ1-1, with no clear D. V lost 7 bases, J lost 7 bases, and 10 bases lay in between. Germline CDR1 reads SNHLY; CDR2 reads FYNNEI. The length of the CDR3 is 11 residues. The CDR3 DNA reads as TGTGCCAGCAAGAGCGGTGGTGAAGCTTTCTTT. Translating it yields CASKSGGEAFF.

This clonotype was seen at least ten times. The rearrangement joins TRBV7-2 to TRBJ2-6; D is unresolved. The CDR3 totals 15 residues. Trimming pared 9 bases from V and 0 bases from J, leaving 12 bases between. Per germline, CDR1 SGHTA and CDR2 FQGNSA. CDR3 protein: CASSGRVSGANVLTF. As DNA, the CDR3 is TGTGCCAGTTCCGGTAGGGTCTCTGGGGCCAACGTCCTGACTTTC. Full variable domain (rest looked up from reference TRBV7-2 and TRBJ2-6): GAGVSQSPSNKVTEKGKDVELRCDPISGHTALYWYRQSLGQGLEFLIYFQGNSAPDKSGLPSDRFSAERTGGSVSTLTIQRTQQEDSAVYLCASSGRVSGANVLTFGAGSRLTVL.

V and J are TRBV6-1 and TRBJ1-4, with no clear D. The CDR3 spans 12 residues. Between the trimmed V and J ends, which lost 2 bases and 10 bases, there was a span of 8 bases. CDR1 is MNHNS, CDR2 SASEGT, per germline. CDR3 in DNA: TGTGCCAGCAGTGAATACGGTGGAAAACTGTTTTTT. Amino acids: CASSEYGGKLFF.

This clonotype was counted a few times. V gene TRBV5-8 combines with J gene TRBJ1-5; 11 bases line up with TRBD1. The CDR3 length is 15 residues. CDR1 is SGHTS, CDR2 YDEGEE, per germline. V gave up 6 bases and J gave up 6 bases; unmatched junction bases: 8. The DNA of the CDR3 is TGTGCCAGCACCTCGGGACAGGGGGACATTCAGCCCCAGCATTTT. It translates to CASTSGQGDIQPQHF.

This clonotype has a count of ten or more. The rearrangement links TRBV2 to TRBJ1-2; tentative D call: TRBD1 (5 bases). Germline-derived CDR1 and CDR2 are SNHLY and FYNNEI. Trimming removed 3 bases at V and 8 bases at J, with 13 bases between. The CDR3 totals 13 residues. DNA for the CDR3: TGTGCCAGCAGTGACCGGGGACGGCAGGGCTACACCTTC. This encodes CASSDRGRQGYTF.

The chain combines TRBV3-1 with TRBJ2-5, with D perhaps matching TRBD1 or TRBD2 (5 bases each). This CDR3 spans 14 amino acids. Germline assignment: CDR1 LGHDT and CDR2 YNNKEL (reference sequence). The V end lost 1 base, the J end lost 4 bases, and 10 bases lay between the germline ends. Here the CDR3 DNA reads TGTGCCAGCAGCCAAGGGGGGATGCTAGAGACCCAGTACTTC. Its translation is CASSQGGMLETQYF.

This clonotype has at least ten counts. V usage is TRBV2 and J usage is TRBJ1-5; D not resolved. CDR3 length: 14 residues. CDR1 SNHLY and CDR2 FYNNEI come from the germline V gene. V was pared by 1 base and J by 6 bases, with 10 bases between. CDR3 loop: CASSEERGSQPQHF. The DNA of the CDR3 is TGTGCCAGCAGTGAAGAGCGGGGATCTCAGCCCCAGCATTTT.

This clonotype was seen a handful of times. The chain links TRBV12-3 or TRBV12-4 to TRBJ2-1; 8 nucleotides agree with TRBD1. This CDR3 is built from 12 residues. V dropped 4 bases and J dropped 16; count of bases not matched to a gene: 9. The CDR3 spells CASSYADRAGFF. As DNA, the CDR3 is TGTGCCAGCAGTTACGCGGACAGGGCGGGATTCTTC.